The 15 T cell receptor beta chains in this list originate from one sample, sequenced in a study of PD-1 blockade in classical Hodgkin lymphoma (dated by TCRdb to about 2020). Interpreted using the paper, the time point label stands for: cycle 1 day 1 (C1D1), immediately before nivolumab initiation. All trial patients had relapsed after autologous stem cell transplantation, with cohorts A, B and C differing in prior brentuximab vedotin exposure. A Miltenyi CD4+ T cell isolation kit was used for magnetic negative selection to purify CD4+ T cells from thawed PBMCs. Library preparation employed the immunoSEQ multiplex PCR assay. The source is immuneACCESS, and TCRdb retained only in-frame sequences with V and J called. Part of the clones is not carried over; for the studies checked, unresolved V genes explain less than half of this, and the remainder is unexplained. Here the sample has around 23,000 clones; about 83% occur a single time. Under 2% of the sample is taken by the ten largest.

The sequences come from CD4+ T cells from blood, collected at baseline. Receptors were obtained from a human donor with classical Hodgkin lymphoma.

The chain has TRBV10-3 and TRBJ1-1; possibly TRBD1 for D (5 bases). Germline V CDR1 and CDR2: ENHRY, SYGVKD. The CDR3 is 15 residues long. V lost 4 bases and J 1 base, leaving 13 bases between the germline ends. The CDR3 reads CAISVGVKGNTEAFF. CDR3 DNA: TGTGCCATCAGTGTAGGGGTGAAGGGGAACACTGAAGCTTTCTTT.

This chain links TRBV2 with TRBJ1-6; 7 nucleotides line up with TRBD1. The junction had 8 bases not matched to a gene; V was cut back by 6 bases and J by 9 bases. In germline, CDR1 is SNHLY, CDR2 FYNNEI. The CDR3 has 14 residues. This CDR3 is CASSPGQEGSPLHF. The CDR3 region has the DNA TGTGCCAGCAGCCCTGGACAGGAGGGTTCACCCCTCCACTTT.

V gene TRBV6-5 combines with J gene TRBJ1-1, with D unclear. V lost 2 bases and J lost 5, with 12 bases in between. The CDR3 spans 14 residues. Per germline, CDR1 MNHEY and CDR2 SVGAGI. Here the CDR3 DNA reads TGTGCCAGCAGTTACGAGGGATCCCTTACTGAAGCTTTCTTT. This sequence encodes CASSYEGSLTEAFF.

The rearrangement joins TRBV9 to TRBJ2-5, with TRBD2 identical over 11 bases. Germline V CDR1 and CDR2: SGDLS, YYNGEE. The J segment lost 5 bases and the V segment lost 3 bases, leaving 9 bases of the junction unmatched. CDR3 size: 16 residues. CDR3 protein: CASSGPSGGTRETQYF. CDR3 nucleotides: TGTGCCAGCAGCGGTCCTAGCGGGGGGACTAGGGAGACCCAGTACTTC.

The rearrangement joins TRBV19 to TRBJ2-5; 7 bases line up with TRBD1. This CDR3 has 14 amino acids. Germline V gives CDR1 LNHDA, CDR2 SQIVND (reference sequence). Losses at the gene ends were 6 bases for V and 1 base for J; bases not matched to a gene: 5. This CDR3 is CASSNRGGQETQYF. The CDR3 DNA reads TGTGCCAGTAGCAACAGGGGCGGCCAAGAGACCCAGTACTTC.

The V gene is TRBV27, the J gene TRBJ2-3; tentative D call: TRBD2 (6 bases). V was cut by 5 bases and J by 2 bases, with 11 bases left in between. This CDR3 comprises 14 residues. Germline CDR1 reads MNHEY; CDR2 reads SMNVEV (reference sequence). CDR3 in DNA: TGTGCCAGCAGTCTGGACTATCCCACAGATACGCAGTATTTT. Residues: CASSLDYPTDTQYF.

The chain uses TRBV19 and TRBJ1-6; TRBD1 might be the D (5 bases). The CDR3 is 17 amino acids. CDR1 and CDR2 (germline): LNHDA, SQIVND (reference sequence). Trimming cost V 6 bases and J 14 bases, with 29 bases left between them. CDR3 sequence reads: CASSISGPPREVRSLHF. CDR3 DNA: TGTGCCAGTAGCATTTCCGGGCCCCCCAGGGAGGTTCGGTCCCTCCACTTT.

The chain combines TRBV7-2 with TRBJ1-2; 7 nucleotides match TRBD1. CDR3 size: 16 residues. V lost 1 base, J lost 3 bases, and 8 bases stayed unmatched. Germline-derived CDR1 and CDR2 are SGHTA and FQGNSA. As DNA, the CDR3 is TGTGCCAGCAGCTTAGTTGGTGGAGGGGGCGACTATGGCTACACCTTC. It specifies CASSLVGGGGDYGYTF.

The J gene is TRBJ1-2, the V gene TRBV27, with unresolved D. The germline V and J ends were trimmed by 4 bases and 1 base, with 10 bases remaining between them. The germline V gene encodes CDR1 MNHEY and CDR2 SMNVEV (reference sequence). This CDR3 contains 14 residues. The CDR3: CASSSNRDNYGYTF. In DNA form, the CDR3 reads TGTGCCAGCAGTTCAAACAGAGATAACTATGGCTACACCTTC.

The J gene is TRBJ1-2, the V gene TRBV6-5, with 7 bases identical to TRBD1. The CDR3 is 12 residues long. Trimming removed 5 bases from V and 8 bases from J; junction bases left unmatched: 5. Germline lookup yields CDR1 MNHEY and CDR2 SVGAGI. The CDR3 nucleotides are TGTGCCAGCAGTCGACAGGGATCCGGCTACACCTTC. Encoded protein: CASSRQGSGYTF.

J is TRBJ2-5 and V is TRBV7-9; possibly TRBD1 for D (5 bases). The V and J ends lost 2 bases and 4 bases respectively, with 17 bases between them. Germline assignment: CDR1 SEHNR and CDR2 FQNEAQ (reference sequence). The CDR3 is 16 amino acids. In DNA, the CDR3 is TGTGCCAGCAGCTTAAACGCAGGGTCGGTGTCAGAGACCCAGTACTTC. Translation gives CASSLNAGSVSETQYF.

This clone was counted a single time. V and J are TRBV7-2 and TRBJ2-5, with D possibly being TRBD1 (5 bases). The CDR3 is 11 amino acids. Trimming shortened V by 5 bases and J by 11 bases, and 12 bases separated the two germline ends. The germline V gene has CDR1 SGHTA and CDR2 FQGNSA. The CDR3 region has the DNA TGTGCCAGCAGCCAGAGACAGTCACAGTACTTC. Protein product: CASSQRQSQYF.

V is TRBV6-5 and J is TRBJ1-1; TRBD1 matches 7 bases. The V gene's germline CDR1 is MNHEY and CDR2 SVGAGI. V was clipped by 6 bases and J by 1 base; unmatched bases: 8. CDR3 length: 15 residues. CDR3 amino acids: CASSRGAGWNTEAFF. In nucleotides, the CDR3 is TGTGCCAGCAGCAGGGGGGCGGGGTGGAACACTGAAGCTTTCTTT.

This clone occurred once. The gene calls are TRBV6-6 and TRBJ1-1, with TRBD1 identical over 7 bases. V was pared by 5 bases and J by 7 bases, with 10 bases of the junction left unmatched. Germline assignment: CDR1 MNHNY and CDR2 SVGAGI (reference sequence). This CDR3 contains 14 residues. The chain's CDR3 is CASSKTGRQGEAFF. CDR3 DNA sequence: TGTGCCAGCAGTAAGACAGGGCGACAGGGTGAAGCTTTCTTT.

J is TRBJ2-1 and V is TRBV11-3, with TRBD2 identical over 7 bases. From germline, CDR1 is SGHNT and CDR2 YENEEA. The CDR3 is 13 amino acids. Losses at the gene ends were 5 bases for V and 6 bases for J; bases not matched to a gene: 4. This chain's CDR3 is CASSVSGPNEQFF. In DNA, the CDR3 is TGTGCCAGCAGCGTTAGCGGGCCCAATGAGCAGTTCTTC.